This entry describes one T cell receptor beta chain. Using immunoSEQ multiplex PCR, the repertoire was profiled, and TCRdb retains in-frame clones only, with some absent. The sample lists about 75,000 clones, roughly 87% seen once, with 18% in the top ten. The source of the sample is a study of T cell responses to AZD1222 COVID-19 vaccine. Trimming shortened V by 6 bases and J by 2 bases, and 17 bases separated the two germline ends. This CDR3 is built from 15 residues. Germline-derived CDR1 and CDR2 are MNHEY and SVGAGI. The receptor was derived from an adult who received the AZD1222 COVID-19 vaccine. The J gene is TRBJ2-7, the V gene TRBV6-5; D not resolved. The sequencing used peripheral blood, collected 28 days after the second AZD1222 dose. The DNA for the CDR3 is TGTGCCAGCAGATTCTTCTCTGACGGTCCCTACGAGCAGTACTTC. It translates to CASRFFSDGPYEQYF.